This T cell receptor beta chain came from a study of a mutant IDH1 vaccine in newly diagnosed glioma. About the study: Radiotherapy, temozolomide, or both had been given previously, and both were given to most. Week 35 held visit V12, while week 47 held visit V13.

This clone was detected a few times. Its matching antigen is unknown. Germline values: CDR1 SGHTA, CDR2 FQGTGA. This CDR3 region has 16 residues. The germline V and J ends were trimmed by 2 bases and 1 base, with 12 bases remaining between them. Time point in this sample: week 47, end of study. Vaccination used 300 ug of mutant IDH1 20-mer peptide per dose, with topical imiquimod. Some clones are missing from TCRdb's copy, which holds only in-frame ones; the method was immunoSEQ multiplex PCR. The table records roughly 46,000 clones, approximately 84% of them present only once. The source was PBMCs, collected from a glioma patient whose treatment included an IDH1 peptide vaccine. The sequence was collected from a woman aged 25 to 39 with glioma. Some clones in this sample may be carry-over from other donors' samples. The V call is TRBV7-3, the J call TRBJ1-5; the D gene is possibly TRBD1 (5 bases). This CDR3 is CASSLGDRDSNQPQHF. The CDR3 nucleotides are TGTGCCAGCAGCTTAGGGGACCGGGACAGCAATCAGCCCCAGCATTTT.